The rows below give T cell receptor beta chains drawn from one sample of a study of blood T cell repertoires in COVID-19. The table came from immunoSEQ multiplex PCR; TCRdb's copy has only in-frame clones and leaves some out. The sample contains about 190,000 clones, approximately 90% of which appear only once. The sample comprised peripheral blood. Receptor source: a woman between 35 and 50 years old who had recovered from COVID-19. CDR3s include the opening cysteine and the closing phenylalanine or tryptophan. A D gene is named only where the DNA matches it firmly. For some rows the clone size is stated as once, few or many, or as a class when expanded; others skip it.

CDR3aa: CASGSTGGRRNEQFF
CDR3nt: TGTGCCAGCGGATCGACAGGGGGGAGACGGAATGAGCAGTTCTTC
j_gene: TRBJ2-1
abundance: NA
len: 15
v_gene: TRBV6-5
d_gene: TRBD1

CDR3aa: CASSPRLAGDVETQYF
CDR3nt: TGTGCCAGCAGCCCGAGGCTAGCGGGAGATGTGGAGACCCAGTACTTC
j_gene: TRBJ2-5
abundance: NA
len: 16
v_gene: TRBV11-2
d_gene: TRBD2

CDR3aa: CAWSLDPLTGELFF
CDR3nt: TGTGCCTGGAGTTTAGATCCCCTAACCGGGGAGCTGTTTTTT
j_gene: TRBJ2-2
abundance: few
len: 14
v_gene: TRBV30
d_gene: NA

CDR3aa: CASSPPLGTPNQETQYF
CDR3nt: TGTGCCAGCAGTCCCCCCCTAGGGACACCCAACCAAGAGACCCAGTACTTC
j_gene: TRBJ2-5
abundance: many
len: 17
v_gene: TRBV6-6
d_gene: NA

CDR3aa: CASSQVPGNQPQHF
CDR3nt: TGTGCCAGCAGCCAAGTCCCGGGCAATCAGCCCCAGCATTTT
j_gene: TRBJ1-5
abundance: NA
len: 14
v_gene: TRBV4-2
d_gene: NA

CDR3aa: CASSPGNRENDEQFF
CDR3nt: TGTGCCAGCAGCCCCGGTAACAGGGAAAACGATGAGCAGTTCTTC
j_gene: TRBJ2-1
abundance: few
len: 15
v_gene: TRBV11-3
d_gene: NA

CDR3aa: CASSLYLAGGPYEQYF
CDR3nt: TGTGCCAGCAGTTTATATCTAGCGGGAGGGCCGTACGAGCAGTACTTC
j_gene: TRBJ2-7
abundance: NA
len: 16
v_gene: TRBV27
d_gene: TRBD2

CDR3aa: CASSFGVLMNTEAFF
CDR3nt: TGCGCCAGCAGCTTCGGTGTCTTGATGAACACTGAAGCTTTCTTT
j_gene: TRBJ1-1
abundance: NA
len: 15
v_gene: TRBV5-1
d_gene: NA

CDR3aa: CASSSRQGGSYGYTF
CDR3nt: TGTGCCAGCAGTTCTCGACAGGGGGGGTCCTATGGCTACACCTTC
j_gene: TRBJ1-2
abundance: NA
len: 15
v_gene: TRBV27
d_gene: TRBD1

CDR3aa: CATSDSGAGGFADTQYF
CDR3nt: TGTGCCACCAGTGATTCCGGGGCGGGAGGGTTTGCAGATACGCAGTATTTT
j_gene: TRBJ2-3
abundance: NA
len: 17
v_gene: TRBV24-1
d_gene: TRBD2